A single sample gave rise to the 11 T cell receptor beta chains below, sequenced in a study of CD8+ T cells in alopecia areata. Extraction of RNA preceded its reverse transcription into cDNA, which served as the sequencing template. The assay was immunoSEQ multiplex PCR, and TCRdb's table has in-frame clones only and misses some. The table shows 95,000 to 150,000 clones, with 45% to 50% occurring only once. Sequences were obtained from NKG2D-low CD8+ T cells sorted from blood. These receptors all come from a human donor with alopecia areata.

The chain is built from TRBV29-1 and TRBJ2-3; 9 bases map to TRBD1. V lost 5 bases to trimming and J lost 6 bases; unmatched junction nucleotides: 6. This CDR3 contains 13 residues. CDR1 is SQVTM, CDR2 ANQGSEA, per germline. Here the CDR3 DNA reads TGCAGCGTTCCGACAGGGGGGAGGGATACGCAGTATTTT. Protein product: CSVPTGGRDTQYF.

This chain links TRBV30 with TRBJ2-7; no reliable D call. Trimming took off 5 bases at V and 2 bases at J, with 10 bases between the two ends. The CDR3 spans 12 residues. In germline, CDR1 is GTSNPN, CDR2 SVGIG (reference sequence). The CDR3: CAWEAPAYEQYF. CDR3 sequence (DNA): TGTGCCTGGGAGGCCCCCGCCTACGAGCAGTACTTC.

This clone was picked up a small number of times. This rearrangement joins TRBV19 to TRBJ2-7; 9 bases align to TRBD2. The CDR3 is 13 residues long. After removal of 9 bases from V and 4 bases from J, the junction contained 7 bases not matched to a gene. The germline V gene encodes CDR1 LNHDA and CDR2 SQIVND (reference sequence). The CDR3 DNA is TGTGCCAGCTCTATAGCGGGAGAGTACGAGCAGTACTTC. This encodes CASSIAGEYEQYF.

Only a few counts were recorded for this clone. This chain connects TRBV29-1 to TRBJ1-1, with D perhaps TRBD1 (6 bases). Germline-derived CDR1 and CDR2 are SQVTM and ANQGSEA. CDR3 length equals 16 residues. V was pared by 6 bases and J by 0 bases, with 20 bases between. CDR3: CSVKGSYGTMNTEAFF. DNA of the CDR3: TGCAGCGTGAAGGGAAGCTACGGGACAATGAACACTGAAGCTTTCTTT. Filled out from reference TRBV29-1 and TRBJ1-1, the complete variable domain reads SAVISQKPSRDICQRGTSLTIQCQVDSQVTMMFWYRQQPGQSLTLIATANQGSEATYESGFVIDKFPISRPNLTFSTLTVSNMSPEDSSIYLCSVKGSYGTMNTEAFFGQGTRLTVV.

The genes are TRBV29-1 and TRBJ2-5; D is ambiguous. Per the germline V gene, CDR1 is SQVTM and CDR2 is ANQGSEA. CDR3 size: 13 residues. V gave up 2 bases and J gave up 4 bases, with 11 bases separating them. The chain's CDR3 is CSVENRASETQYF. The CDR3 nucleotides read TGCAGCGTTGAAAACCGGGCCTCAGAGACCCAGTACTTC.

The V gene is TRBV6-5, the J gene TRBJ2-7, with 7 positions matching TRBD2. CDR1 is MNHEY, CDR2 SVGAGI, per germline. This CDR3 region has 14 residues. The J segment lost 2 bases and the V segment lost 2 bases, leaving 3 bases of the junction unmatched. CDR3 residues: CASSYGGGAYEQYF. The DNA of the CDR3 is TGTGCCAGCAGTTACGGGGGGGGAGCCTACGAGCAGTACTTC.

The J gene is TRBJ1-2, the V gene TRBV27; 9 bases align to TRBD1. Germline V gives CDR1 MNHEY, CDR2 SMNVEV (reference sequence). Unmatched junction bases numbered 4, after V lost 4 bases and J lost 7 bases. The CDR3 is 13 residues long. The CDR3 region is CASSYRTGVGYTF. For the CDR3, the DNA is TGTGCCAGCAGTTATAGGACAGGGGTTGGCTACACCTTC.

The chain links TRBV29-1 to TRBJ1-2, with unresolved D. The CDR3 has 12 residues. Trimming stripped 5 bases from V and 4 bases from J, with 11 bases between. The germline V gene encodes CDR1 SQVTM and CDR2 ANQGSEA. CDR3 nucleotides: TGCAGCGTTACGGACGGCACCTATGGCTACACCTTC. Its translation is CSVTDGTYGYTF.

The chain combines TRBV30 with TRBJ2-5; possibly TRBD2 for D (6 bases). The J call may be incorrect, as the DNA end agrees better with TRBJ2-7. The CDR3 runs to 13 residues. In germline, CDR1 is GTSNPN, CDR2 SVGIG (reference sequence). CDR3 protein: CAWRLSGTYEQYF. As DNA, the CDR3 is TGTGCCTGGAGACTTAGCGGAACCTACGAGCAGTACTTC.

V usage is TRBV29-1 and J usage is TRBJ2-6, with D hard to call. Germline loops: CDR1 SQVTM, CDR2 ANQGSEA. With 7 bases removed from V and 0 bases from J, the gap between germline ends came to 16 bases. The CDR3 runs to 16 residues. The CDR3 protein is CSARLPGTSGANVLTF. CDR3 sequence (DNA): TGCAGCGCGCGCTTGCCAGGTACCTCTGGGGCCAACGTCCTGACTTTC.

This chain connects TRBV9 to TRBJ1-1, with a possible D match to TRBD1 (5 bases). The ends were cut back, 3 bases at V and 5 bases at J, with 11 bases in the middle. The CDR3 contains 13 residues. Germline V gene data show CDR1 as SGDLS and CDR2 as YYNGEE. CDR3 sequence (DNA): TGTGCCAGCAGCGGTGAGGGGAAGACTGAAGCTTTCTTT. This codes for CASSGEGKTEAFF. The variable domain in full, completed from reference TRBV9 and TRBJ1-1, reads DSGVTQTPKHLITATGQRVTLRCSPRSGDLSVYWYQQSLDQGLQFLIQYYNGEERAKGNILERFSAQQFPDLHSELNLSSLELGDSALYFCASSGEGKTEAFFGQGTRLTVV.